The T cell receptor beta chain described here comes from a study of T cells in Graves' hyperthyroidism and ophthalmopathy. Criteria for exclusion of patients were uncontrolled infection, other autoimmune disease, pregnancy or lactation. PBMCs came from less than 11 ml fresh peripheral blood. Study results and caveats: The model anticipated ophthalmopathy a median approximately 6.7 months pre-onset.

A few counts support this clonotype. Its antigen is undetermined. The source material, RNA transcripts, was used to amplify TCR beta CDR3 regions. HTBI primers were employed in a first-round RT-PCR of the TCR CDR3. TCRdb recomputed calls from the multiplex PCR reads with MiXCR, one row per CDR3 protein. The sample has 300,000 to 450,000 distinct CDR3 sequences, around a quarter seen once. This receptor was identified in a man aged 50-59 years with Graves' hyperthyroidism. What was sequenced was blood.

The CDR3 sequence: CASSIGVNTEAFF. The CDR3 coding sequence is TGTGCCAGCAGCATAGGGGTGAACACTGAAGCTTTCTTT. The J gene is TRBJ1-1, the V gene TRBV7-9; D is possibly TRBD1 (5 bases). The V end lost 5 bases, the J end lost 0 bases, and 7 bases lay between the germline ends. The CDR3 has 13 residues. Looked up from germline, CDR1 is SEHNR and CDR2 is FQNEAQ (reference sequence).